The source of this T cell receptor beta chain is a study of OX40 agonist ivuxolimab in advanced cancers. Turning to the study itself: Prior anti-PD-1, anti-PD-L1 or anti-CTLA-4 therapy was allowed; 40% had some. Study results and caveats: In a subset of nonresponders, normalized T-cell clonal expansion was also low.

A remark on this clone: Antigen specificity is unknown.

Per the germline V gene, CDR1 is SGHRS and CDR2 is YFSETQ. Germline trimming cut 4 bases from V and 2 bases from J; bases unmatched to any gene: 5. The CDR3 runs to 17 residues. This table comes from immunoSEQ multiplex PCR, and its TCRdb copy is limited to in-frame clones, with some not included. This sample has around 40,000 clones; around 87% occur once, and the top ten carry around 14%. The TCR comes from an adult with an advanced solid tumor such as melanoma, head and neck, liver or kidney cancer. Sequenced here: CD4+ or CD8+ T cells sorted from blood, sampled in a trial of the OX40 agonist ivuxolimab. The chain joins TRBV5-1 to TRBJ2-1, with TRBD2 identical over 14 bases. The CDR3 region has the DNA TGCGCCAGCAGCACCGGACTAGCGGGAGGTACCTACAATGAGCAGTTCTTC. It is translated as CASSTGLAGGTYNEQFF.